A single sample is the source of the 20 T cell receptor beta chains below, sequenced in a study of T cells in Graves' hyperthyroidism and ophthalmopathy. There were TCR beta CDR3 regions amplified from RNA transcripts. The HTBI primer set served for first-round RT-PCR of the TCR CDR3. From the multiplex PCR reads, TCRdb called clonotypes with MiXCR, one entry per CDR3 protein. The sample carries 490,000 or so distinct CDR3 sequences, approximately 23% recorded once. Sequenced input: blood. The receptors were gathered from a woman in her 70s with Graves' ophthalmopathy.

The chain joins TRBV20-1 to TRBJ2-2, with 14 bases aligning to TRBD2. The length of the CDR3 is 16 residues. Losses at the gene ends were 6 bases for V and 4 bases for J; bases not matched to a gene: 7. Germline V CDR1 and CDR2: DFQATT, SNEGSKA (reference sequence). In DNA form, the CDR3 reads TGCAGTGCCAGTGGACTAGCGGGGGGCGGCACCGGGGAGCTGTTTTTT. Amino acids: CSASGLAGGGTGELFF.

This clonotype has more than one count but fewer than ten. The rearrangement links TRBV25-1 to TRBJ2-5; 9 nucleotides align to TRBD1. Germline assignment: CDR1 MGHDK and CDR2 SYGVNS. This CDR3 is 16 amino acids long. V was pared by 5 bases and J by 5 bases, with 12 bases of the junction left unmatched. The CDR3 bases are TGTGCCAGCAGTCCCGACGGACAGGGGATTTGGGAGACCCAGTACTTC. Translating gives CASSPDGQGIWETQYF.

The V and J genes are TRBV11-3 and TRBJ2-4; the D is unclear. The V end was cut by 4 bases, the J end by 3 bases, with 13 bases between. This CDR3 spans 15 amino acids. Germline V gene data show CDR1 as SGHNT and CDR2 as YENEEA. The CDR3 here is CASSSTIWGKNIQYF. CDR3 sequence (DNA): TGTGCCAGCAGCTCAACAATCTGGGGCAAAAACATTCAGTACTTC.

V usage is TRBV10-3 and J usage is TRBJ1-5, with 9 bases aligning to TRBD1. The CDR3 runs to 14 residues. V shed 6 bases, J shed 5 bases, and the junction held 5 bases outside the gene matches. Germline lookup yields CDR1 ENHRY and CDR2 SYGVKD. The CDR3 is CAIRGTGNHQPQHF. CDR3 sequence (DNA): TGTGCCATCAGGGGGACAGGGAATCATCAGCCCCAGCATTTT.

The V gene is TRBV24-1, the J gene TRBJ2-5, with 7 bases fitting TRBD1. Trimming at V came to 4 bases and at J to 1 base, leaving 5 bases not matched to a gene. The length of the CDR3 is 15 residues. The germline V gene has CDR1 KGHDR and CDR2 SFDVKD. This CDR3 reads CATSDPPGGQETQYF. CDR3 DNA sequence: TGTGCCACCAGTGACCCTCCAGGGGGCCAAGAGACCCAGTACTTC.

The chain links TRBV2 to TRBJ1-1; possibly TRBD1 for D (5 bases). This CDR3 region has 14 residues. Germline CDR1 is SNHLY and CDR2 is FYNNEI. The germline V and J ends were trimmed by 4 bases and 5 bases, with 14 bases remaining between them. The CDR3 DNA reads TGTGCCAGCAGTGTCGGGGGTAGAGATACTGAAGCTTTCTTT. Translating it yields CASSVGGRDTEAFF.

The rearrangement joins TRBV6-2 or TRBV6-3 to TRBJ2-6, with a weak D call TRBD2 (5 bases). The CDR3 covers 16 residues. Trimming stripped 2 bases from V and 1 base from J, with 9 bases between. Germline V gene sequence: CDR1 MNHEY, CDR2 SVGEGT. The CDR3 nucleotides read TGTGCCAGCAGTTACCCCGGGGTATCTGGGGCCAACGTCCTGACTTTC. Residues: CASSYPGVSGANVLTF.

V usage is TRBV2 and J usage is TRBJ2-2, with D perhaps TRBD2 (5 bases). V lost 7 bases and J lost 7, with 19 bases in between. Germline CDR1 reads SNHLY; CDR2 reads FYNNEI. CDR3 length equals 15 residues. The CDR3 region is CASKERPLDNGELFF. CDR3 DNA: TGTGCCAGCAAAGAGCGGCCTCTGGATAACGGGGAGCTGTTTTTT.

The chain employs TRBV10-2 and TRBJ2-3; 9 nucleotides match TRBD2. CDR1 and CDR2 (germline): WSHSY, SAAADI. Trimming at V came to 5 bases and at J to 6 bases, leaving 6 bases not matched to a gene. This CDR3 has 14 residues. For the CDR3, the DNA is TGCGCCAGCAGTCTAGCGGGGCCCGAGGATACGCAGTATTTT. Its protein product is CASSLAGPEDTQYF.

Remarks on this clonotype: A much more abundant neighbour one base away suggests this may be a read error. The CDR3 sequence is CANSVAGGPRETQYF. The CDR3 bases are TGTGCCAACAGCGTAGCGGGAGGGCCTCGAGAGACCCAGTACTTC. This chain joins TRBV12-3 or TRBV12-4 and TRBJ2-5, with 11 bases that match TRBD2. Trimming at V came to 10 bases and at J to 4 bases, leaving 11 bases not matched to a gene. This CDR3 has 15 residues.

The chain is built from TRBV6-2 or TRBV6-3 and TRBJ2-6; D gene unclear. Per the germline V gene, CDR1 is MNHEY and CDR2 is SVGEGT. The CDR3 sequence is 17 residues long. V lost 6 bases to trimming and J lost 0 bases, with 15 bases between them. Here the CDR3 reads CASRVSAVPSGANVLTF. The CDR3 DNA reads as TGTGCCAGCAGAGTATCGGCAGTACCCTCTGGGGCCAACGTCCTGACTTTC.

V is TRBV24-1 and J is TRBJ2-1; 16 bases are shared with TRBD2. From germline, CDR1 is KGHDR and CDR2 SFDVKD. The CDR3 has 18 residues. V lost 2 bases to trimming and J lost 8 bases; unmatched junction nucleotides: 8. CDR3: CATSDSGTSGRVWDEQFF. CDR3 nucleotides: TGTGCCACCAGTGATTCCGGGACTAGCGGGAGGGTTTGGGATGAGCAGTTCTTC.

This clonotype came up a few times. The V call is TRBV3-1, the J call TRBJ1-1, with D hard to call. The CDR3 extends over 12 amino acids. Germline V gene lookup returns CDR1 LGHDT and CDR2 YNNKEL (reference sequence). V lost 0 bases and J 10 bases, leaving 9 bases between the germline ends. This CDR3 is CASSQDTPIAFF. The CDR3 DNA is TGTGCCAGCAGCCAAGATACCCCGATAGCTTTCTTT. The full variable domain, with the rest looked up from reference TRBV3-1 and TRBJ1-1, is DTAVSQTPKYLVTQMGNDKSIKCEQNLGHDTMYWYKQDSKKFLKIMFSYNNKELIINETVPNRFSPKSPDKAHLNLHINSLELGDSAVYFCASSQDTPIAFFGQGTRLTVV.

A word on this clonotype: A much more abundant neighbour one base away suggests this may be a read error. The V call is TRBV5-1, the J call TRBJ2-2, with 8 bases fitting TRBD1. Germline V gene lookup returns CDR1 SGHRS and CDR2 YFSETQ. The CDR3 is 17 amino acids. As DNA, the CDR3 is TGCACCAGCAGCTTGGAGTTGAGCGGACAGGGTGGCGGGGAGCTGTTTTTT. Translated: CTSSLELSGQGGGELFF.

This clonotype was counted between two and nine times. This chain joins TRBV7-2 and TRBJ2-1, with 16 bases that match TRBD2. The CDR3 loop spans 16 amino acids. Germline-derived CDR1 and CDR2 are SGHTA and FQGNSA. Germline trimming cut 3 bases from V and 7 bases from J; bases unmatched to any gene: 3. The CDR3 DNA reads TGTGCCAGCAGCTTTCCGGGACTAGCGGGAGGGAATGAGCAGTTCTTC. This codes for CASSFPGLAGGNEQFF.

The chain combines TRBV7-2 with TRBJ1-5; 9 nucleotides agree with TRBD1. Trimming cost V 1 base and J 9 bases; bases outside gene matches: 16. This CDR3 region has 18 residues. CDR1 SGHTA and CDR2 FQGNSA come from the germline V gene. The chain's CDR3 is CASSLGGPTGGKVWPQHF. In DNA, the CDR3 is TGTGCCAGCAGCTTAGGAGGACCCACAGGGGGCAAGGTTTGGCCCCAGCATTTT.

This clonotype was seen more than once but under ten times. CDR3 DNA sequence: TGTGCCAGCAGCTTACCTGGACAGGGGTTATCCGGGGAGCTGTTTTTT. Translation gives CASSLPGQGLSGELFF. The V and J genes are TRBV7-6 and TRBJ2-2; TRBD1 matches 9 bases. The germline V gene encodes CDR1 SGHVS and CDR2 FNYEAQ. With 2 bases clipped from V and 6 bases from J, the junction kept 7 bases outside the gene matches. The length of the CDR3 is 16 residues. The full variable domain, in which reference TRBV7-6 and TRBJ2-2 provide the parts outside the CDR3, is GAGVSQSPRYKVTKRGQDVALRCDPISGHVSLYWYRQALGQGPEFLTYFNYEAQQDKSGLPNDRFSAERPEGSISTLTIQRTEQRDSAMYRCASSLPGQGLSGELFFGEGSRLTVL.

This clonotype was picked up a small number of times. The rearrangement joins TRBV12-3 or TRBV12-4 to TRBJ1-2, with no clear D. This CDR3 comprises 16 residues. Trimming stripped 4 bases from V and 0 bases from J, with 15 bases between. Here the CDR3 DNA reads TGTGCCAGCAGTTATACCACGGGTCCACCTAACTATGGCTACACCTTC. Protein: CASSYTTGPPNYGYTF.

This sequence joins TRBV5-1 and TRBJ1-4; 11 nucleotides match TRBD1. The germline V gene has CDR1 SGHRS and CDR2 YFSETQ. V trimming: 1 base; J trimming: 8 bases; junction bases outside the gene matches: 4. The CDR3 is made up of 15 amino acids. In nucleotides, the CDR3 is TGCGCCAGCAGCTTGTGGGGACAGGGGGAAGAAAAACTGTTTTTT. Protein sequence: CASSLWGQGEEKLFF.

The rearrangement joins TRBV11-2 to TRBJ1-1; D gene unclear. The germline CDR1 and CDR2 sequences are SGHAT and FQNNGV. V was pared by 1 base and J by 8 bases, with 8 bases between. The CDR3 covers 12 residues. In DNA, the CDR3 is TGTGCCAGCAGCTTAGGGGTTGGGGAAGCTTTCTTT. It yields the protein CASSLGVGEAFF.